This TCR beta chain comes out of a study of cytomegalovirus exposure and HLA in healthy donors. Study-level results: The study had only CMV serostatus as immune exposure information.

J was trimmed by 6 bases and V by 4 bases; bases with no gene match: 8. CDR3 length: 16 residues. Germline loops: CDR1 WNHNN, CDR2 SYGVQD (reference sequence). Worth noting for this clone: The antigen is not known.

The PCR contained 60 Vbeta and 13 Jbeta primers. Here immunoSEQ multiplex PCR was the method, and the copy in TCRdb shows in-frame clones only, minus some. The profile covers around 120,000 clones, with 65% to 80% appearing a single time and around 3.9% taken by the ten largest. Sequenced sample: PBMCs. This clonotype was obtained from a human donor in good health. V is TRBV10-1 and J is TRBJ2-1; 11 bases are shared with TRBD2. CDR3: CASSGPGTSGSNEQFF. CDR3 in DNA: TGCGCCAGCAGTGGACCCGGGACTAGCGGATCCAATGAGCAGTTCTTC.